This T cell receptor beta chain comes out of a study of T-cell memory formation after mild COVID-19. Overall study: Most TCR clusters belonged to a single donor. Study-level results: CD8+ contracting clones occupied EMRA, while CD4+ ones occupied mainly CM and EM. The study found balanced CD4/CD8 in clones contracting day 15 to 85 and a CD4+ lean in later expanders. Unconfirmed was the SARS-CoV-2 specificity of second-wave clones that peaked on day 37.

This CDR3 region has 14 residues. Trimming took 3 bases from V and 7 from J, leaving 10 bases between them. TCRdb reanalysed the 5' RACE reads using MiXCR and keeps one entry per CDR3 protein. The sample includes about 470,000 distinct CDR3 sequences, more than 20% seen only once; the top ten take around 12%. Concerning this clonotype: Its antigen is still unknown.

Sequences were obtained from PBMCs or a T cell subset sorted from them (not recorded which). The TCR was taken from an adult woman who had mild COVID-19 (a few samples of this study predate the infection). Cell type and time point are not known. The rearrangement joins TRBV12-3 or TRBV12-4 to TRBJ1-6, with D possibly being TRBD1 (6 bases). The CDR3 DNA reads as TGTGCCAGCAGTTTCCAGGGGTCCAATTCACCCCTCCACTTT. Translating it yields CASSFQGSNSPLHF.